These 32 T cell receptor beta chains were all obtained from the same sample, sequenced in a study of Ad26.COV2.S vaccination and SARS-CoV-2 variants. Treatment reported: roughly 19 received Ad26.COV2.S at low or high dose, single or two shots; roughly five received placebo; per-sample allocation not given. All samples were drawn on day 63, counting from the first vaccine or placebo injection. Sequencing was performed with immunoSEQ multiplex PCR; in TCRdb, only in-frame clones are kept and a portion is missing. This table holds hundreds of thousands of clones, approximately 88% found once. Material: peripheral blood, obtained in a trial of Ad26.COV2.S vaccine versus placebo. These receptors were collected from a person between 18 and 65 years old who received the Ad26.COV2.S COVID-19 vaccine or a placebo.

This chain joins TRBV11-2 and TRBJ2-7; 14 positions agree with TRBD2. Germline CDR1 SGHAT, CDR2 FQNNGV. The CDR3 covers 15 residues. V was clipped by 4 bases and J by 5 bases; unmatched bases: 4. CDR3 in amino acids: CASSSTSGGVHEQYF. The CDR3 DNA reads TGTGCCAGCAGCTCGACTAGCGGGGGGGTCCACGAGCAGTACTTC.

The J gene is TRBJ2-5, the V gene TRBV7-6, with D possibly called TRBD1 or TRBD2 (6 bases each). V was pared by 5 bases and J by 5 bases, with 15 bases between. The CDR3 spans 14 residues. The V gene's germline CDR1 is SGHVS and CDR2 FNYEAQ. Written as DNA, the CDR3 is TGTGCCAGCAGCCGGGGGCGCCCGGGCGAGACCCAGTACTTC. The encoded protein is CASSRGRPGETQYF.

This chain joins TRBV18 and TRBJ2-7; unclear D gene. This CDR3 spans 15 amino acids. The V end lost 2 bases, the J end lost 2 bases, and 13 bases lay between the germline ends. Germline V gene sequence: CDR1 KGHSH, CDR2 LQKENI. The CDR3: CASSPWQAGTYEQYF. Here the CDR3 DNA reads TGTGCCAGCTCACCATGGCAGGCAGGAACCTACGAGCAGTACTTC.

In its sample, this clone was seen once. The J gene is TRBJ1-1, the V gene TRBV10-3; D unclear. In germline, CDR1 is ENHRY, CDR2 SYGVKD. Trimming removed 8 bases at V and 5 bases at J, with 15 bases between. The CDR3 spans 13 residues. CDR3: CAIRRELRTEAFF. The CDR3 DNA sequence: TGTGCCATCCGGCGGGAATTGCGGACTGAAGCTTTCTTT.

This chain connects TRBV30 to TRBJ1-5; TRBD1 matches at 7 bases. Trimming took 0 bases from V and 6 from J; bases not matched to a gene: 11. This CDR3 is 16 amino acids long. The germline V gene has CDR1 GTSNPN and CDR2 SVGIG (reference sequence). CDR3 protein: CAWSVRGRPASQPQHF. The DNA for the CDR3 is TGTGCCTGGAGTGTAAGGGGGCGGCCGGCCAGTCAGCCCCAGCATTTT.

This clone was recorded once. The genes are TRBV7-9 and TRBJ2-7, with D maybe TRBD1 (6 bases). V gave up 6 bases and J gave up 6 bases, with 24 bases separating them. This CDR3 region has 16 residues. Per germline, CDR1 SEHNR and CDR2 FQNEAQ (reference sequence). The CDR3 nucleotides are TGTGCCAGCAGTTCCCAAATAGGGTACAGGGCCCCCGAGCAGTACTTC. It translates to CASSSQIGYRAPEQYF.

The V gene is TRBV7-2, the J gene TRBJ2-1, with 10 bases aligning to TRBD2. Germline V gives CDR1 SGHTA, CDR2 FQGNSA. The CDR3 runs 14 residues. After removal of 5 bases from V and 8 bases from J, the junction contained 6 bases not matched to a gene. CDR3 nucleotides: TGTGCCAGCAGCGCTAGCGGGAGAGGCGATGAGCAGTTCTTC. It encodes CASSASGRGDEQFF.

The chain is built from TRBV10-1 and TRBJ1-3, with D perhaps TRBD1 (5 bases). The CDR3 length is 14 residues. Germline V gives CDR1 WNHNN, CDR2 SYGVQD (reference sequence). Deletions cut 8 bases from V and 4 bases from J, with 15 bases between. The CDR3 nucleotides read TGCGCCAGCGGGGCGACTGTCGGAGGAAACACCATATATTTT. This gives the protein CASGATVGGNTIYF.

The V call is TRBV5-1, the J call TRBJ2-1; D remains ambiguous. The CDR3 spans 16 residues. In germline, CDR1 is SGHRS, CDR2 YFSETQ. Trimming removed 2 bases at V and 6 bases at J, with 18 bases between. The CDR3: CASSFRAELASNEQFF. CDR3 DNA: TGCGCCAGCAGCTTTAGGGCGGAGCTCGCCAGCAATGAGCAGTTCTTC. Based on the CDR3 plus reference TRBV5-1 and TRBJ2-1, the full variable domain is KAGVTQTPRYLIKTRGQQVTLSCSPISGHRSVSWYQQTPGQGLQFLFEYFSETQRNKGNFPGRFSGRQFSNSRSEMNVSTLELGDSALYLCASSFRAELASNEQFFGPGTRLTVL.

The CDR3 loop reads CASSRDSARNEKLFF. The CDR3 region has the DNA TGTGCCAGCAGCAGGGACTCAGCCCGTAATGAAAAACTGTTTTTT. The chain is built from TRBV6-1 and TRBJ1-4, with TRBD1 as a possible D gene (5 bases). Germline V CDR1 and CDR2: MNHNS, SASEGT. This CDR3 spans 15 amino acids. V was shortened by 6 bases and J by 4 bases, with 15 bases between the two germline ends.

The chain combines TRBV10-3 with TRBJ1-2, with 7 bases fitting TRBD1. Germline CDR1 is ENHRY and CDR2 is SYGVKD. The CDR3 covers 15 residues. Trimming cost V 5 bases and J 8 bases; bases outside gene matches: 14. CDR3 protein: CAISPPGKGAEGYTF. Written as DNA, the CDR3 is TGTGCCATCAGTCCACCGGGGAAGGGGGCTGAAGGCTACACCTTC.

This chain links TRBV5-4 with TRBJ2-3; TRBD2 agrees at 9 bases. The germline gives CDR1 SGHNT, CDR2 YYREEE (reference sequence). CDR3 length equals 15 residues. Germline trimming cut 0 bases from V and 4 bases from J; bases unmatched to any gene: 3. CDR3 in amino acids: CASSLGGGRADTQYF. The CDR3 DNA reads TGTGCCAGCAGCTTGGGGGGCGGGAGGGCAGATACGCAGTATTTT.

The J gene is TRBJ1-2, the V gene TRBV6-5; the D gene is possibly TRBD1 (5 bases). Germline V gene sequence: CDR1 MNHEY, CDR2 SVGAGI. The CDR3 loop spans 14 amino acids. The germline V and J ends were trimmed by 4 bases and 5 bases, with 14 bases remaining between them. The CDR3 nucleotides read TGTGCCAGCAGTTTTCGACAGCGGAGGTATGGCTACACCTTC. Protein product: CASSFRQRRYGYTF.

This clone has only one observation. J is TRBJ1-1 and V is TRBV9; the D is unclear. V lost 3 bases and J lost 2, with 11 bases in between. This CDR3 is 14 amino acids long. Germline loops: CDR1 SGDLS, CDR2 YYNGEE. The CDR3 loop is CASSEGGLNTEAFF. CDR3 in DNA: TGTGCCAGCAGCGAGGGTGGGCTAAACACTGAAGCTTTCTTT.

This clone has more than one count but fewer than ten. The chain combines TRBV12-3 or TRBV12-4 with TRBJ2-2; D call uncertain. Trimming removed 5 bases from V and 8 bases from J, with 12 bases in between. There are 13 residues in the CDR3. Here the CDR3 reads CASSRRQAGELFF. The CDR3 DNA reads TGTGCCAGCAGTCGACGGCAAGCAGGGGAGCTGTTTTTT.

V usage is TRBV19 and J usage is TRBJ2-7; 10 bases agree with TRBD1. Per germline, CDR1 LNHDA and CDR2 SQIVND (reference sequence). This CDR3 contains 15 residues. The trim removed 3 bases at V and 3 bases at J, leaving 5 bases unmatched. CDR3 residues: CASSIGTGDFYEQYF. CDR3 DNA: TGTGCCAGTAGTATTGGGACAGGGGATTTCTACGAGCAGTACTTC.

This clone occurred a few times. The rearrangement joins TRBV18 to TRBJ1-2; D call uncertain. The CDR3 loop spans 11 amino acids. The germline V and J ends were trimmed by 2 bases and 6 bases, with 4 bases remaining between them. The germline CDR1 and CDR2 sequences are KGHSH and LQKENI. This chain's CDR3 is CASSPMNGYTF. The CDR3 region has the DNA TGTGCCAGCTCACCAATGAATGGCTACACCTTC.

The V gene is TRBV2, the J gene TRBJ1-3, with D maybe TRBD1 (5 bases). This CDR3 has 17 amino acids. Germline CDR1 SNHLY, CDR2 FYNNEI. V gave up 6 bases and J gave up 0 bases, with 18 bases separating them. The CDR3 spells CASREEEAGSSGNTIYF. CDR3 nucleotide sequence: TGTGCCAGCAGAGAGGAGGAAGCAGGGTCCTCTGGAAACACCATATATTTT.

This chain connects TRBV19 to TRBJ2-3, with 8 bases lining up with TRBD1. Germline CDR1 and CDR2: LNHDA and SQIVND (reference sequence). CDR3 size: 14 residues. Trimming at V came to 1 base and at J to 5 bases, leaving 2 bases not matched to a gene. The CDR3 bases are TGTGCCAGTAGTATAGCCAGGGGGCAAGATACGCAGTATTTT. Protein product: CASSIARGQDTQYF.

This clone was picked up one time. The chain combines TRBV30 with TRBJ2-3; 9 bases are a match to TRBD1. CDR3 length: 16 amino acids. Germline values: CDR1 GTSNPN, CDR2 SVGIG (reference sequence). Trimming took 3 bases from V and 0 from J; bases not matched to a gene: 7. The CDR3 loop is CAWSGTGGLSTDTQYF. In DNA form, the CDR3 reads TGTGCCTGGAGCGGAACAGGGGGCTTGAGCACAGATACGCAGTATTTT.

The CDR3 loop is CASSPDSSGQPQHF. CDR3 sequence (DNA): TGTGCCAGTAGCCCCGACAGCAGTGGTCAGCCCCAGCATTTT. This chain links TRBV19 with TRBJ1-5, with a tentative D call TRBD1 (5 bases). Trimming shortened V by 6 bases and J by 6 bases, and 15 bases separated the two germline ends. Germline CDR1 is LNHDA and CDR2 is SQIVND (reference sequence). The CDR3 runs to 14 residues.

The chain joins TRBV29-1 to TRBJ2-7; TRBD2 might be the D (6 bases). Germline V lookup: CDR1 SQVTM, CDR2 ANQGSEA. This CDR3 spans 13 amino acids. V was shortened by 1 base and J by 4 bases, with 11 bases between the two germline ends. CDR3 sequence (DNA): TGCAGCGTTGAAGGCGGGACCGAGTACGAGCAGTACTTC. Translation gives CSVEGGTEYEQYF.

J is TRBJ1-4 and V is TRBV27; TRBD1 matches at 8 bases. This CDR3 spans 14 amino acids. Germline-derived CDR1 and CDR2 are MNHEY and SMNVEV (reference sequence). V gave up 5 bases and J gave up 8 bases; unmatched junction bases: 7. CDR3 bases: TGTGCCAGCAGTCCGCGGACAGGGCGGGAAAAACTGTTTTTT. This translates into CASSPRTGREKLFF.

V and J are TRBV9 and TRBJ1-1, with D possibly TRBD1 on 6 matching bases. Trimming took 4 bases from V and 1 from J, leaving 11 bases between them. Germline V gene lookup returns CDR1 SGDLS and CDR2 YYNGEE. This CDR3 has 14 amino acids. The CDR3 DNA is TGTGCCAGCAGCCTACAGGGACAGAACACTGAAGCTTTCTTT. Amino acids: CASSLQGQNTEAFF.

The rearrangement uses TRBV19 and TRBJ1-5; TRBD1 agrees at 7 bases. Trimming cost V 2 bases and J 1 base; bases outside gene matches: 5. Germline V gene sequence: CDR1 LNHDA, CDR2 SQIVND (reference sequence). The CDR3 runs 16 residues. Written as DNA, the CDR3 is TGTGCCAGTAGTATAATAAGACAGGGAAGCAATCAGCCCCAGCATTTT. This sequence encodes CASSIIRQGSNQPQHF.

CDR3 sequence (DNA): TGTGCCACCAGTGATTTGCATGATGGGGCCGGGGAGCTGTTTTTT. This sequence encodes CATSDLHDGAGELFF. The chain couples TRBV24-1 to TRBJ2-2; no clear D gene. V lost 0 bases and J lost 6, with 10 bases in between. Germline CDR1 reads KGHDR; CDR2 reads SFDVKD. The CDR3 sequence is 15 residues long.

The genes are TRBV3-1 (or the pseudogene TRBV3-2) and TRBJ2-7, with a possible D match to TRBD1 (5 bases). The CDR3 extends over 14 amino acids. Germline V gene data show CDR1 as LGHDT and CDR2 as YNNKEL (reference sequence). Trimming left V 5 bases short and J 3 bases short, with 14 bases between. DNA for the CDR3: TGTGCCAGCAGCTGGGGCTCTCAGGGCTACGAGCAGTACTTC. Protein product: CASSWGSQGYEQYF.

The chain uses TRBV30 and TRBJ2-7; 8 bases map to TRBD2. The CDR3 totals 15 residues. Germline V gives CDR1 GTSNPN, CDR2 SVGIG (reference sequence). The V segment lost 1 base and the J segment 3 bases; nucleotides outside the gene matches: 8. The CDR3 spells CAWSAPGGRNYEQYF. The CDR3 DNA is TGTGCCTGGAGTGCGCCGGGGGGGCGGAACTACGAGCAGTACTTC. The whole variable domain, remainder taken from reference TRBV30 and TRBJ2-7, is SQTIHQWPATLVQPVGSPLSLECTVEGTSNPNLYWYRQAAGRGLQLLFYSVGIGQISSEVPQNLSASRPQDRQFILSSKKLLLSDSGFYLCAWSAPGGRNYEQYFGPGTRLTVT.

This rearrangement joins TRBV5-4 to TRBJ2-3, with D tentatively TRBD2 (6 bases). The CDR3 has 15 residues. Germline values: CDR1 SGHNT, CDR2 YYREEE (reference sequence). Deletions cut 0 bases from V and 2 bases from J, with 10 bases between. The CDR3 here is CASSLALAATDTQYF. The CDR3, as DNA: TGTGCCAGCAGCTTGGCATTAGCGGCCACAGATACGCAGTATTTT.

This chain connects TRBV12-3 or TRBV12-4 to TRBJ1-2, with D hard to call. V lost 5 bases and J 8 bases, leaving 15 bases between the germline ends. This CDR3 is built from 13 residues. CDR3 residues: CASSREGLYGYTF. As DNA, the CDR3 is TGTGCCAGCAGTCGCGAAGGGCTCTACGGCTACACCTTC.

This rearrangement joins TRBV7-6 to TRBJ1-6; 7 nucleotides line up with TRBD1. The V and J ends lost 2 bases and 6 bases, in that order; junction bases with no gene match: 4. Germline assignment: CDR1 SGHVS and CDR2 FNYEAQ. The CDR3 runs 15 residues. The CDR3 region has the DNA TGTGCCAGCAGCTTAACAGGGGACATTAATTCACCCCTCCACTTT. Residues: CASSLTGDINSPLHF.

This chain uses TRBV5-5 with TRBJ1-5, with D possibly TRBD1 on 6 matching bases. Per the germline V gene, CDR1 is SGHKS and CDR2 is YYEKEE (reference sequence). The CDR3 is made up of 17 amino acids. V lost 0 bases to trimming and J lost 0 bases, with 13 bases between them. CDR3 region: CASSLEGVYYSNQPQHF. In DNA, the CDR3 is TGTGCCAGCAGCTTGGAGGGGGTCTACTATAGCAATCAGCCCCAGCATTTT.